A single sample is the source of the 3 T cell receptor beta chains below, sequenced in a study of T cell repertoires in cytomegalovirus infection. TCRdb re-derived calls from the reads in MiXCR, one entry per CDR3 protein. The sample lists 250,000 to 300,000 distinct CDR3 sequences; around 15% were seen once. Specimen: PBMCs. The origin of the receptors is a human donor in good health (CMV status not recorded). Some clones in this sample may be carry-over from other donors' samples.

This clonotype appeared many times. The genes are TRBV7-2 and TRBJ2-3; either TRBD1 or TRBD2 may fit D (5 bases each). Trimming cost V 6 bases and J 6 bases, with 10 bases left between them. This CDR3 region has 12 residues. Per the germline V gene, CDR1 is SGHTA and CDR2 is FQGNSA. The CDR3 loop reads CASRGVADTQYF. Here the CDR3 DNA reads TGTGCCAGCAGGGGGGTGGCGGATACGCAGTATTTT.

This chain uses TRBV5-1 with TRBJ2-3; D unresolved. The CDR3 runs to 15 residues. The V gene's germline CDR1 is SGHRS and CDR2 YFSETQ. Trimming shortened V by 1 base and J by 2 bases, and 11 bases separated the two germline ends. CDR3 loop: CASSLWTFHTDTQYF. The CDR3 DNA is TGCGCCAGCAGCTTGTGGACCTTTCACACAGATACGCAGTATTTT.

This clonotype was seen only once. The junction does not match germline at one end; this may be a read error. V is TRBV7-2 and J is TRBJ2-7; D is unclear. CDR1 is SGHTA and CDR2 is FQGNSA in the germline V gene. The CDR3 spans 12 residues. The CDR3 region is CASSPPSYERYF. In nucleotides, the CDR3 is TGTGCCAGCAGCCCCCCCTCCTACGAGCGGTACTTC.